This entry lists 21 T cell receptor beta chains sequenced from one sample in a study of blood T cells in healthy people across ages. Sample-barcoded 5' priming and a J-beta primer mix drove a second PCR of about 6 to 11 cycles. TCRdb used MiXCR to reprocess the 5' RACE reads, holding one entry per CDR3 protein. The table records 750,000 to 950,000 distinct CDR3 sequences, around half of them present only once. Sample: blood. These receptors all stem from a man older than 75 in good health.

V is TRBV4-1 and J is TRBJ2-5; 10 nucleotides align to TRBD2. V was pared by 1 base and J by 5 bases, with 7 bases of the junction left unmatched. The CDR3 runs to 16 residues. The germline V gene encodes CDR1 MGHRA and CDR2 YSYEKL. This CDR3 is CASSQVASGSIETQYF. The CDR3 DNA sequence: TGCGCCAGCAGCCAAGTCGCTAGCGGGAGTATTGAGACCCAGTACTTC.

V and J are TRBV10-3 and TRBJ2-3; 8 bases line up with TRBD1. V lost 0 bases, J lost 2 bases, and 7 bases stayed unmatched. There are 17 residues in the CDR3. The germline V gene has CDR1 ENHRY and CDR2 SYGVKD. CDR3 in DNA: TGTGCCATCAGTGAGTCCCCCCGACAGGGGTCCACAGATACGCAGTATTTT. The encoded protein is CAISESPRQGSTDTQYF.

On this clonotype itself: The junction departs from the called germline gene at one end, perhaps through a read error. This chain links TRBV7-3 with TRBJ2-3; TRBD2 might be the D (5 bases). Per germline, CDR1 SGHTA and CDR2 FQGTGA. The CDR3 spans 14 residues. The CDR3 nucleotides read TGTGCCAGCGGCCGGGGTGGGAGCACAGATACGCTGTATTTT. It specifies CASGRGGSTDTLYF.

The J gene is TRBJ2-1, the V gene TRBV2, with D possibly matching TRBD2 (5 bases). From germline, CDR1 is SNHLY and CDR2 FYNNEI. V was cut by 4 bases and J by 5 bases, with 9 bases left in between. This CDR3 has 13 residues. The CDR3 sequence is CASSGRSDNEQFF. The CDR3 bases are TGTGCCAGCAGTGGGAGGTCGGACAATGAGCAGTTCTTC.

This clonotype was observed a few times. J is TRBJ2-3 and V is TRBV20-1; possibly TRBD1 or TRBD2 for D (6 bases each). Looked up from germline, CDR1 is DFQATT and CDR2 is SNEGSKA (reference sequence). The CDR3 spans 14 residues. Trimming cost V 3 bases and J 7 bases, with 17 bases left between them. CDR3 DNA: TGCAGTGCTAGTGCGAACAGGGACTTGCATACGCAGTATTTT. It codes for CSASANRDLHTQYF.

The chain joins TRBV27 to TRBJ2-3; D may be TRBD1 or TRBD2 (5 bases each). Deletions cut 5 bases from V and 6 bases from J, with 15 bases between. CDR1 MNHEY and CDR2 SMNVEV come from the germline V gene (reference sequence). CDR3 length: 14 residues. The CDR3 loop is CASSLTRGADTQYF. Written as DNA, the CDR3 is TGTGCCAGCAGTCTGACTCGGGGCGCGGATACGCAGTATTTT.

Concerning this clonotype itself: A much larger clone is a single base away; this may be a read error. V usage is TRBV7-2 and J usage is TRBJ2-6; D tentatively reads TRBD1 or TRBD2 (5 bases each). CDR3 length: 16 residues. The ends were cut back, 5 bases at V and 0 bases at J, with 11 bases in the middle. Germline assignment: CDR1 SGHTA and CDR2 FQGNSA. In DNA form, the CDR3 reads TGTACCAGCAGCGGGGGACGGAGCTCTGGGGCCAACGTCCTGACTTTC. This sequence encodes CTSSGGRSSGANVLTF.

This chain links TRBV5-1 with TRBJ2-7, with 8 bases identical to TRBD2. V was pared by 0 bases and J by 3 bases, with 2 bases of the junction left unmatched. The V gene's germline CDR1 is SGHRS and CDR2 YFSETQ. The CDR3 is 14 residues long. In DNA, the CDR3 is TGCGCCAGCAGCTTGGACCTAGCGGGCTACGAGCAGTACTTC. Translated: CASSLDLAGYEQYF.

The chain links TRBV5-1 to TRBJ2-5, with 9 bases identical to TRBD1. Judging by the DNA end, TRBJ2-7 fits better; the J call may be wrong. CDR1 SGHRS and CDR2 YFSETQ come from the germline V gene. CDR3 size: 13 residues. Written as DNA, the CDR3 is TGCGCCAGCAGCAATGGACAGGGGTACGAGCAGTACTTC. Encoded protein: CASSNGQGYEQYF.

The J gene is TRBJ2-7, the V gene TRBV2, with TRBD1 matching over 9 bases. The junction had 3 bases not matched to a gene; V was cut back by 4 bases and J by 2 bases. The germline CDR1 and CDR2 sequences are SNHLY and FYNNEI. The CDR3 contains 14 residues. The CDR3 sequence: CASSGRTGAYEQYF. The CDR3 DNA is TGTGCCAGCAGTGGGAGGACAGGGGCCTACGAGCAGTACTTC. Looking up the rest from reference TRBV2 and TRBJ2-7 gives the full variable domain: EPEVTQTPSHQVTQMGQEVILRCVPISNHLYFYWYRQILGQKVEFLVSFYNNEISEKSEIFDDQFSVERPDGSNFTLKIRSTKLEDSAMYFCASSGRTGAYEQYFGPGTRLTVT.

The chain uses TRBV27 and TRBJ1-5; no reliable D call. The CDR3 consists of 15 residues. Germline loops: CDR1 MNHEY, CDR2 SMNVEV (reference sequence). V lost 3 bases and J lost 2, with 11 bases in between. CDR3 sequence (DNA): TGTGCCAGCAGTTTTAGTCCCCCAGGCAATCAGCCCCAGCATTTT. It translates to CASSFSPPGNQPQHF.

This clonotype was counted a single time. The CDR3 loop is CASSLELGTYNGQYF. In DNA, the CDR3 is TGTGCCAGCAGCTTAGAGTTGGGGACTTACAATGGGCAGTACTTC. The chain uses TRBV11-2 and TRBJ2-1, with D maybe TRBD2 (6 bases). The end of the DNA is better explained by TRBJ2-7, so the J call may be wrong. CDR3 size: 15 residues. Germline V CDR1 and CDR2: SGHAT, FQNNGV.

The chain is built from TRBV30 and TRBJ2-1; a possible D gene is TRBD1 (5 bases). Trimming shortened V by 1 base and J by 5 bases, and 9 bases separated the two germline ends. This CDR3 has 13 residues. CDR1 is GTSNPN, CDR2 SVGIG, per germline (reference sequence). This chain's CDR3 is CAWSARTNNEQFF. The CDR3 nucleotides are TGTGCCTGGAGTGCACGGACAAACAATGAGCAGTTCTTC.

The rearrangement links TRBV5-1 to TRBJ2-2; weak D call: TRBD1 (6 bases). CDR1 and CDR2 (germline): SGHRS, YFSETQ. The V gene lost 5 bases and the J gene lost 6 bases, with 17 bases spanning the gap. The CDR3 contains 15 residues. In DNA, the CDR3 is TGCGCCAGCAGACCGCTTGGCAGGGGCTCCGGGGAGCTGTTTTTT. Translating gives CASRPLGRGSGELFF.

This clonotype came up once. V gene TRBV10-3 combines with J gene TRBJ2-5, with 7 bases aligning to TRBD1. CDR3 length: 16 residues. Germline assignment: CDR1 ENHRY and CDR2 SYGVKD. The V gene end was trimmed by 3 bases and the J gene end by 2 bases; junction bases not matched to a gene: 9. The DNA for the CDR3 is TGTGCCATCAGTGAACAACCGACAGGGTTGCAAGAGACCCAGTACTTC. Translating gives CAISEQPTGLQETQYF.

This clonotype was observed a handful of times. The chain combines TRBV29-1 with TRBJ1-2; 8 bases are shared with TRBD1. The CDR3 covers 13 residues. Trimming at V came to 1 base and at J to 7 bases, leaving 5 bases not matched to a gene. CDR1 is SQVTM and CDR2 is ANQGSEA in the germline V gene. The chain's CDR3 is CSVEGDRLGGYTF. The CDR3 DNA reads as TGCAGCGTTGAAGGGGACAGGCTGGGTGGCTACACCTTC. Using reference TRBV29-1 and TRBJ1-2 for the parts outside the CDR3, the full variable domain is SAVISQKPSRDICQRGTSLTIQCQVDSQVTMMFWYRQQPGQSLTLIATANQGSEATYESGFVIDKFPISRPNLTFSTLTVSNMSPEDSSIYLCSVEGDRLGGYTFGSGTRLTVV.

Remarks on this clonotype: This may come from a read error, since a much larger clone is one base off. V usage is TRBV5-6 and J usage is TRBJ2-7, with TRBD2 as a possible D gene (6 bases). Germline lookup yields CDR1 SGHDT and CDR2 YYEEEE. The V and J ends lost 3 bases and 7 bases respectively, with 23 bases between them. The CDR3 covers 16 residues. The CDR3 nucleotides read TGTGCCAGCAGCTCCCCTCGAGGGGAGGTTCGGGCGGAGCAGTACTTC. It yields the protein CASSSPRGEVRAEQYF.

The chain recombines TRBV19 with TRBJ2-1, with 10 bases aligning to TRBD2. Germline CDR1 reads LNHDA; CDR2 reads SQIVND (reference sequence). This CDR3 is 17 amino acids long. With V trimmed by 1 base and J by 3 bases, 6 bases remained unmatched. This CDR3 reads CASSIGTSGTSYNEQFF. The CDR3 DNA follows: TGTGCCAGTAGTATAGGAACTAGCGGGACTAGCTACAATGAGCAGTTCTTC.

As for this clonotype: One end of the junction does not line up with germline, which may come from a read error. The chain uses TRBV7-3 and TRBJ1-6, with D unresolved. The CDR3 has 16 residues. CDR1 is SGHTA, CDR2 FQGTGA, per germline. The DNA for the CDR3 is TGTGCCAGCAGTTTAAGGACGCCTGATTATAATTCACCCCTCCACTTT. Protein sequence: CASSLRTPDYNSPLHF.

The rearrangement joins TRBV20-1 to TRBJ1-2; D might be TRBD1 (6 bases). In germline, CDR1 is DFQATT, CDR2 SNEGSKA (reference sequence). V dropped 6 bases and J dropped 2 bases, with 13 bases sitting between them. This CDR3 comprises 13 residues. CDR3 DNA sequence: TGCAGTGCCATACAGGACAGCAACTATGGCTACACCTTC. Its translation: CSAIQDSNYGYTF.

This sequence joins TRBV7-2 and TRBJ2-1; TRBD2 matches at 9 bases. This CDR3 is 15 amino acids long. Germline loops: CDR1 SGHTA, CDR2 FQGNSA. V lost 3 bases to trimming and J lost 7 bases; unmatched junction nucleotides: 7. The CDR3 DNA reads TGTGCCAGCAGCTTGCTGGCTAGCGGGGAAAATGAGCAGTTCTTC. Translation: CASSLLASGENEQFF. The full variable domain, in which reference TRBV7-2 and TRBJ2-1 provide the parts outside the CDR3, is GAGVSQSPSNKVTEKGKDVELRCDPISGHTALYWYRQSLGQGLEFLIYFQGNSAPDKSGLPSDRFSAERTGGSVSTLTIQRTQQEDSAVYLCASSLLASGENEQFFGPGTRLTVL.